A selection of T cell receptor beta chains follows, all from one sample in a study of blood T cell repertoires in COVID-19. The repertoire was sequenced with immunoSEQ multiplex PCR; TCRdb's copy has only in-frame clones and lacks some. The sample lists roughly 250,000 clones, 75% to 85% occurring once. Sample: peripheral blood. These receptors all come from a human donor in a cohort sampled during active COVID-19. CDR3s include the opening cysteine and the closing phenylalanine or tryptophan. D genes are given only for firm matches. Part of the rows lack a size; the others show once, few, many or a class for expanded clones.

d_call clone_size j_call v_call cdr3_nt cdr3_aa
- - TRBJ1-1 TRBV9 TGTGCCAGCAGCCCCCGAACGGCTCGGGACACTGAAGCTTTCTTT CASSPRTARDTEAFF
- - TRBJ1-4 TRBV5-6 TGTGCCAGCAGCTTCAGGGTAGAAGAAAAACTGTTTTTT CASSFRVEEKLFF
- - TRBJ1-3 TRBV7-6 TGTGCCAGCAGCCCCCGACAGTCGGTCAGATCGGGAAACACCATATATTTT CASSPRQSVRSGNTIYF
- - TRBJ2-5 TRBV7-2 TGTGCCAGCAGCTTGGGCAGTCAAAGGACCCAGTACTTC CASSLGSQRTQYF
- few TRBJ1-2 TRBV28 TGTGCCAGCAGTAGGAGGGCGGGGAAAGGGTATGGCTACACCTTC CASSRRAGKGYGYTF
- - TRBJ2-7 TRBV27 TGTGCCAGCAGCTACAGCAGGGGCCTCTACGAGCAGTACTTC CASSYSRGLYEQYF
- few TRBJ2-5 TRBV19 TGTGCCAGTAGTATTCTGGGTGGGTCAGCGCAAGAGACCCAGTACTTC CASSILGGSAQETQYF
- - TRBJ1-3 TRBV11-3 TGTGCCAGCAGCTTAGGGGACACAGGAACGGGAAACACCATATATTTT CASSLGDTGTGNTIYF
TRBD2 - TRBJ2-3 TRBV10-3 TGTGCCATCAGTGCGGGACTAGCGGGGGCCCTAACCGCAGATACGCAGTATTTT CAISAGLAGALTADTQYF
- - TRBJ1-1 TRBV9 TGTGCCAGCAGCGTAGATGTGGGGCTCTCCACTGAAGCTTTCTTT CASSVDVGLSTEAFF
TRBD2 - TRBJ2-5 TRBV9 TGTGCCAGCAGCGTAGGGGCTAGCGGGGCATCAGAGACCCAGTACTTC CASSVGASGASETQYF
TRBD2 - TRBJ2-1 TRBV9 TGTGCCAGCAGCGTAGAGCGGGGGGACAATGAGCAGTTCTTC CASSVERGDNEQFF
TRBD1 once TRBJ1-2 TRBV2 TGTGCCAGCTTGGGACAGGGGTGGGACTATGGCTACACCTTC CASLGQGWDYGYTF
TRBD2 - TRBJ2-5 TRBV28 TGTGCCAGCACCCTACCGGGGGGGGAGACCCAGTACTTC CASTLPGGETQYF
TRBD2 few TRBJ2-7 TRBV7-7 TGTGCTAGCAGCTTAAAGCTAGCGGAGAGCTACGAGCAGTACTTC CASSLKLAESYEQYF
- - TRBJ2-6 TRBV21-1 TGTGCCAGCAGGAGGACAGGGCTGGGAGAAGCTGGGGCCAACGTCCTGACTTTC CASRRTGLGEAGANVLTF
- - TRBJ1-3 TRBV28 TGTGCCAGCAGTTCTACAGGGACCGGCTCTGGAAACACCATATATTTT CASSSTGTGSGNTIYF
- once TRBJ2-7 TRBV30 TGTGCCTGGAGTGGAGGATATCTCTACGAGCAGTACTTC CAWSGGYLYEQYF
TRBD2 - TRBJ2-7 TRBV10-3 TGTGCCATCAGTGAGGTGGGCGAGCGGGAGGGCTTATACGAGCAGTACTTC CAISEVGEREGLYEQYF
TRBD2 once TRBJ2-3 TRBV5-1 TGCGCCAGCAGCTGGATCTTTTCCGGGACTAGCGGGGTATATACGCAGTATTTT CASSWIFSGTSGVYTQYF
- - TRBJ2-3 TRBV11-2 TGTGCCAGCAGCCCACGAGGTGTCAGAACAGATACGCAGTATTTT CASSPRGVRTDTQYF
- - TRBJ1-1 TRBV7-9 TGTGCCAGCAGCTTAGCTTTCGACAGGATTTTGAACACTGAAGCTTTCTTT CASSLAFDRILNTEAFF
- - TRBJ1-1 TRBV28 TGTGCCAGCAGCACACAGAAGGGGTTGTGGGCTTTCTTT CASSTQKGLWAFF
TRBD1 - TRBJ1-4 TRBV28 TGTGCCAGCAGTCCGCAGGCCGGGACAGGCGGCGGAAAACTGTTTTTT CASSPQAGTGGGKLFF